Sequencing of this T cell receptor beta chain was carried out in a study of T-cell reconstitution after alpha-beta-depleted transplantation in children. A library of TCRbeta sequences, prepared with unique molecular identifiers, was generated. MiXCR, run by TCRdb on the PCR reads, gives a single entry per CDR3 protein. The sample yields some 350,000 distinct CDR3 sequences, roughly 15% seen once. The germline V gene has CDR1 MDHEN and CDR2 SYDVKM. This CDR3 region has 11 residues. Trimming cost V 7 bases and J 4 bases; bases outside gene matches: 1. Study outcomes and limitations: Reports say that about two months after transplant, the alpha-beta T cells came out of several hundred graft clones that had expanded. The origin of high day-60 TCRbeta diversity in some patients lay in surviving recipient T cells and thymic progenitors.

This clonotype has a handful of counts. What it binds is not known. This sequence was found in a male patient between 2 and 15 years old who had a stem cell transplant for acute lymphoblastic leukemia, so the T cells may come from the graft donor. This specimen consisted of PBMCs, mostly from graft donor cells, obtained 360 days after TCRalphabeta/CD19-depleted stem cell transplant. The chain employs TRBV28 and TRBJ2-7; 7 bases align to TRBD2. CDR3 DNA: TGTGCCAGCATTAGCGGGTACGAGCAGTACTTC. This gives the protein CASISGYEQYF. The full variable domain, rest sourced from reference TRBV28 and TRBJ2-7, is DVKVTQSSRYLVKRTGEKVFLECVQDMDHENMFWYRQDPGLGLRLIYFSYDVKMKEKGDIPEGYSVSREKKERFSLILESASTNQTSMYLCASISGYEQYFGPGTRLTVT.